The rows below give T cell receptor beta chains drawn from one sample of a study of Ad26.COV2.S vaccination and SARS-CoV-2 variants. Using immunoSEQ multiplex PCR, the repertoire was profiled, and TCRdb retains in-frame clones only, with some absent. The sample records more than 300,000 clones, about 87% being singletons. Sequencing used peripheral blood, obtained in a trial of Ad26.COV2.S vaccine versus placebo. The receptors derive from a person aged 18-65 years who received the Ad26.COV2.S COVID-19 vaccine or a placebo. Both conserved end residues are part of each CDR3. The D gene is left open where the match is weak. Clone size, where shown, is once, few, many, or a class for clones that have expanded.

j_call: TRBJ2-3
v_call: TRBV5-6
clone_size: NA
d_call: NA
cdr3_aa: CASSLALGTDTQYF
cdr3_nt: TGTGCCAGCAGCTTGGCCCTAGGGACAGATACGCAGTATTTT

j_call: TRBJ2-1
v_call: TRBV5-1
clone_size: many
d_call: TRBD2
cdr3_aa: CASSSSGGGPLEQFF
cdr3_nt: TGCGCCAGCAGCTCCTCTGGCGGGGGGCCTCTGGAGCAGTTCTTC

j_call: TRBJ2-2
v_call: TRBV9
clone_size: NA
d_call: TRBD1
cdr3_aa: CASSPRTGGTGELFF
cdr3_nt: TGTGCCAGCAGCCCCCGGACAGGGGGGACCGGGGAGCTGTTTTTT

j_call: TRBJ2-7
v_call: TRBV28
clone_size: NA
d_call: NA
cdr3_aa: CASSSPSRGVGEQYF
cdr3_nt: TGTGCCAGCAGTTCCCCTTCCAGGGGCGTAGGCGAGCAGTACTTC

j_call: TRBJ2-1
v_call: TRBV24-1
clone_size: NA
d_call: TRBD2
cdr3_aa: CATSPTSGSTHEQFF
cdr3_nt: TGTGCCACCTCCCCGACTAGCGGGAGTACCCATGAGCAGTTCTTC

j_call: TRBJ1-2
v_call: TRBV6-5
clone_size: NA
d_call: TRBD1
cdr3_aa: CASSYSSGGGTLGYTF
cdr3_nt: TGTGCCAGCAGTTACTCGTCAGGGGGGGGTACCTTAGGCTACACCTTC

j_call: TRBJ2-5
v_call: TRBV30
clone_size: NA
d_call: TRBD1
cdr3_aa: CAWTPWDRGETQYF
cdr3_nt: TGTGCCTGGACCCCATGGGACAGGGGTGAGACCCAGTACTTC

j_call: TRBJ2-7
v_call: TRBV7-2
clone_size: NA
d_call: TRBD2
cdr3_aa: CASSLSSSRGGSYEQYF
cdr3_nt: TGTGCCAGCAGCTTAAGTAGTAGTCGCGGGGGCTCCTACGAGCAGTACTTC

j_call: TRBJ2-1
v_call: TRBV29-1
clone_size: NA
d_call: NA
cdr3_aa: CSVVLGRSAQFF
cdr3_nt: TGCAGCGTTGTTTTAGGCAGGTCAGCCCAGTTCTTC

j_call: TRBJ1-1
v_call: TRBV7-8
clone_size: NA
d_call: TRBD1
cdr3_aa: CASSSRQGERAFF
cdr3_nt: TGTGCCAGCAGCTCTAGACAGGGCGAAAGGGCTTTCTTT

j_call: TRBJ1-6
v_call: TRBV13
clone_size: NA
d_call: NA
cdr3_aa: CASSTGLGGSPLHF
cdr3_nt: TGTGCCAGCAGCACGGGACTCGGGGGTTCACCCCTCCACTTT

j_call: TRBJ2-3
v_call: TRBV5-1
clone_size: NA
d_call: NA
cdr3_aa: CASSLGAGGTDTQYF
cdr3_nt: TGCGCCAGCAGCTTGGGGGCAGGGGGCACAGATACGCAGTATTTT

j_call: TRBJ1-2
v_call: TRBV6-6
clone_size: NA
d_call: NA
cdr3_aa: CASRSTPDVNYGYTF
cdr3_nt: TGTGCCAGCAGATCGACACCAGATGTTAACTATGGCTACACCTTC

j_call: TRBJ2-3
v_call: TRBV5-1
clone_size: once
d_call: NA
cdr3_aa: CASSSDPTDTQYF
cdr3_nt: TGCGCCAGCAGTTCGGACCCCACAGATACGCAGTATTTT

j_call: TRBJ1-1
v_call: TRBV15
clone_size: NA
d_call: NA
cdr3_aa: CATSRHDRNEAFF
cdr3_nt: TGTGCCACCAGCAGACACGACAGAAACGAAGCTTTCTTT

j_call: TRBJ2-5
v_call: TRBV4-2
clone_size: NA
d_call: TRBD1
cdr3_aa: CASSSRTGAGETQYF
cdr3_nt: TGTGCCAGCAGCTCTCGGACAGGGGCTGGGGAGACCCAGTACTTC

j_call: TRBJ2-7
v_call: TRBV7-3
clone_size: NA
d_call: TRBD2
cdr3_aa: CASSPTQAGGRYEQYF
cdr3_nt: TGTGCCAGCAGCCCAACCCAAGCGGGAGGGCGGTACGAGCAGTACTTC

j_call: TRBJ2-7
v_call: TRBV12-5
clone_size: few
d_call: NA
cdr3_aa: CASGSIRDGTYEQYF
cdr3_nt: TGTGCTAGTGGTTCGATCCGGGACGGGACCTACGAGCAGTACTTC

j_call: TRBJ1-1
v_call: TRBV12-5
clone_size: NA
d_call: NA
cdr3_aa: CASGLGVEAFF
cdr3_nt: TGTGCTAGTGGTTTGGGGGTTGAAGCTTTCTTT

j_call: TRBJ2-5
v_call: TRBV18
clone_size: once
d_call: NA
cdr3_aa: CASSRATDVWTQYF
cdr3_nt: TGTGCCAGCTCACGTGCGACCGACGTCTGGACCCAGTACTTC

j_call: TRBJ2-2
v_call: TRBV10-3
clone_size: NA
d_call: NA
cdr3_aa: CAISEWSTNTGELFF
cdr3_nt: TGTGCCATCAGTGAGTGGTCAACGAACACCGGGGAGCTGTTTTTT

j_call: TRBJ2-2
v_call: TRBV11-3
clone_size: NA
d_call: NA
cdr3_aa: CASAQGQGIGELFF
cdr3_nt: TGTGCCAGCGCGCAGGGGCAGGGGATCGGGGAGCTGTTTTTT

j_call: TRBJ2-2
v_call: TRBV7-9
clone_size: few
d_call: NA
cdr3_aa: CASRSARDTGELFF
cdr3_nt: TGTGCCAGCAGGTCGGCAAGGGACACCGGGGAGCTGTTTTTT

j_call: TRBJ2-1
v_call: TRBV28
clone_size: NA
d_call: TRBD1
cdr3_aa: CASSLGQGQFF
cdr3_nt: TGTGCCAGCAGTCTAGGACAGGGACAGTTCTTC

j_call: TRBJ2-1
v_call: TRBV15
clone_size: NA
d_call: TRBD2
cdr3_aa: CATSSRTSGAYNEQFF
cdr3_nt: TGTGCCACCAGCTCCCGGACTAGCGGGGCCTACAATGAGCAGTTCTTC

j_call: TRBJ2-7
v_call: TRBV5-1
clone_size: NA
d_call: NA
cdr3_aa: CASSPGRSLYEQYF
cdr3_nt: TGCGCCAGCAGCCCGGGCCGCTCCCTTTACGAGCAGTACTTC

j_call: TRBJ2-7
v_call: TRBV6-2/TRBV6-3
clone_size: once
d_call: TRBD1
cdr3_aa: CASSYSRGQGSSYEQYF
cdr3_nt: TGTGCCAGCAGTTACTCGAGGGGACAGGGTAGCTCCTACGAGCAGTACTTC

j_call: TRBJ2-5
v_call: TRBV27
clone_size: NA
d_call: NA
cdr3_aa: CASSFWAGHQETQYF
cdr3_nt: TGTGCCAGCAGTTTTTGGGCGGGGCACCAAGAGACCCAGTACTTC

j_call: TRBJ1-6
v_call: TRBV6-5
clone_size: NA
d_call: NA
cdr3_aa: CASSSGQIRNSPLHF
cdr3_nt: TGTGCCAGCAGTTCGGGACAAATCCGAAATTCACCCCTCCACTTT

j_call: TRBJ1-2
v_call: TRBV5-5
clone_size: NA
d_call: NA
cdr3_aa: CASSFGQGGYTF
cdr3_nt: TGTGCCAGCAGCTTCGGTCAGGGAGGCTACACCTTC

j_call: TRBJ2-7
v_call: TRBV28
clone_size: NA
d_call: TRBD2
cdr3_aa: CASSSGLAGYEQYF
cdr3_nt: TGTGCCAGCAGTTCTGGACTAGCGGGTTACGAGCAGTACTTC

j_call: TRBJ2-1
v_call: TRBV5-4
clone_size: NA
d_call: TRBD2
cdr3_aa: CASSGRSGNPYNEQFF
cdr3_nt: TGTGCCAGCAGTGGGAGGAGCGGGAACCCCTACAATGAGCAGTTCTTC

j_call: TRBJ2-6
v_call: TRBV7-8
clone_size: NA
d_call: NA
cdr3_aa: CASRPRPGAGANVLTF
cdr3_nt: TGTGCCAGCAGGCCGAGACCAGGGGCTGGGGCCAACGTCCTGACTTTC

j_call: TRBJ2-3
v_call: TRBV6-1
clone_size: few
d_call: TRBD1
cdr3_aa: CASSEAPGQGADTQYF
cdr3_nt: TGTGCCAGCAGTGAAGCTCCGGGACAGGGGGCAGATACGCAGTATTTT

j_call: TRBJ2-2
v_call: TRBV5-1
clone_size: NA
d_call: NA
cdr3_aa: CASAWTGTYTGELFF
cdr3_nt: TGCGCCAGCGCCTGGACCGGGACCTACACCGGGGAGCTGTTTTTT

j_call: TRBJ1-1
v_call: TRBV15
clone_size: NA
d_call: NA
cdr3_aa: CATSRGSRVPEAFF
cdr3_nt: TGTGCCACCAGCAGAGGTAGCAGGGTTCCTGAAGCTTTCTTT

j_call: TRBJ2-5
v_call: TRBV12-5
clone_size: many
d_call: TRBD2
cdr3_aa: CASGLFAPSGRFSRTQYF
cdr3_nt: TGTGCTAGTGGTTTGTTCGCCCCTAGCGGGAGATTCTCAAGGACCCAGTACTTC

j_call: TRBJ2-7
v_call: TRBV3-1/TRBV3-2
clone_size: once
d_call: TRBD1
cdr3_aa: CASSRRQGLVEQYF
cdr3_nt: TGTGCCAGCAGCCGGAGACAGGGTCTCGTCGAGCAGTACTTC

j_call: TRBJ1-6
v_call: TRBV20-1
clone_size: few
d_call: NA
cdr3_aa: CSATRQGTLHF
cdr3_nt: TGCAGTGCTACCCGTCAGGGAACCCTCCACTTT

j_call: TRBJ2-1
v_call: TRBV7-9
clone_size: once
d_call: TRBD2
cdr3_aa: CASSARTSGDGEQFF
cdr3_nt: TGTGCCAGCAGCGCCCGGACTAGCGGGGATGGTGAGCAGTTCTTC

j_call: TRBJ1-6
v_call: TRBV19
clone_size: NA
d_call: TRBD1
cdr3_aa: CASSEDRGGSPLHF
cdr3_nt: TGTGCCAGTAGCGAAGACAGGGGCGGATCACCCCTCCACTTT

j_call: TRBJ1-1
v_call: TRBV19
clone_size: NA
d_call: NA
cdr3_aa: CASRQPGHLNTEAFF
cdr3_nt: TGTGCCAGTCGACAACCGGGACACCTGAACACTGAAGCTTTCTTT

j_call: TRBJ2-7
v_call: TRBV5-4
clone_size: NA
d_call: NA
cdr3_aa: CASSQDRPTSYEQYF
cdr3_nt: TGTGCCAGCAGCCAGGACAGACCTACCTCCTACGAGCAGTACTTC

j_call: TRBJ2-3
v_call: TRBV15
clone_size: NA
d_call: NA
cdr3_aa: CATSRDLTGLGDTQYF
cdr3_nt: TGTGCCACCAGCAGAGATCTGACGGGCCTGGGAGATACGCAGTATTTT

j_call: TRBJ2-2
v_call: TRBV28
clone_size: NA
d_call: TRBD1
cdr3_aa: CASSLVRDRPNTGELFF
cdr3_nt: TGTGCCAGCAGTTTGGTTAGGGACAGACCGAACACCGGGGAGCTGTTTTTT

j_call: TRBJ1-4
v_call: TRBV24-1
clone_size: NA
d_call: NA
cdr3_aa: CATSDLAGPLSIEKLFF
cdr3_nt: TGTGCCACCAGTGATTTGGCAGGGCCCCTCTCGATAGAAAAACTGTTTTTT

j_call: TRBJ2-3
v_call: TRBV5-1
clone_size: once
d_call: TRBD1
cdr3_aa: CASSTGQGAIDTQYF
cdr3_nt: TGCGCCAGCAGCACGGGACAGGGGGCGATAGATACGCAGTATTTT

j_call: TRBJ1-2
v_call: TRBV28
clone_size: NA
d_call: NA
cdr3_aa: CASSLAYGYTF
cdr3_nt: TGTGCCAGCAGTTTAGCCTATGGCTACACCTTC

j_call: TRBJ2-1
v_call: TRBV6-5
clone_size: NA
d_call: TRBD2
cdr3_aa: CASSRDYSYNEQFF
cdr3_nt: TGTGCCAGCAGCCGGGACTACTCCTACAATGAGCAGTTCTTC

j_call: TRBJ1-2
v_call: TRBV7-9
clone_size: NA
d_call: TRBD1
cdr3_aa: CASSHTDRGFGYTF
cdr3_nt: TGTGCCAGCAGCCATACGGACAGGGGATTTGGCTACACCTTC

j_call: TRBJ2-7
v_call: TRBV15
clone_size: NA
d_call: TRBD2
cdr3_aa: CATSLTGLAGLEQYF
cdr3_nt: TGTGCCACCAGCCTCACCGGACTAGCGGGCCTCGAGCAGTACTTC